The 8 T cell receptor beta chains listed next were all sequenced from one sample in a study of blood T cell repertoires in COVID-19. The data were produced by immunoSEQ multiplex PCR, yet TCRdb's version contains in-frame clones alone and is incomplete. The sample yields some 190,000 clones, roughly 90% seen once. Sequencing was carried out using peripheral blood. Receptors originate from a woman between 40 and 55 years old who had recovered from COVID-19.

This chain links TRBV25-1 with TRBJ1-3; 7 nucleotides agree with TRBD1. Germline assignment: CDR1 MGHDK and CDR2 SYGVNS. V shed 3 bases and J 1 base; nucleotides not matched to a gene: 6. The CDR3 runs 16 residues. The CDR3 here is CASSDTGVGSGNTIYF. As DNA, the CDR3 is TGTGCCAGCAGTGACACAGGGGTTGGGTCTGGAAACACCATATATTTT.

The chain recombines TRBV18 with TRBJ2-6; D is unclear. Germline CDR1 is KGHSH and CDR2 is LQKENI. The CDR3 consists of 17 residues. The ends were cut back, 0 bases at V and 1 base at J, with 10 bases in the middle. The DNA of the CDR3 is TGTGCCAGCTCACCACCACTTTTCGGGTCTGGGGCCAACGTCCTGACTTTC. Translated, it gives CASSPPLFGSGANVLTF.

The chain couples TRBV7-9 to TRBJ1-1, with a tentative D call TRBD1 (5 bases). This CDR3 spans 20 amino acids. The V end was cut by 5 bases, the J end by 0 bases, with 28 bases between. Germline CDR1 reads SEHNR; CDR2 reads FQNEAQ (reference sequence). DNA for the CDR3: TGTGCCAGCAGCACTCGAGGAATGGGAGGAGGGGCCCTAATGAACACTGAAGCTTTCTTT. It specifies CASSTRGMGGGALMNTEAFF.

The chain carries TRBV27 and TRBJ1-1; TRBD1 matches at 8 bases. The CDR3 extends over 13 amino acids. The germline CDR1 and CDR2 sequences are MNHEY and SMNVEV (reference sequence). J gave up 13 bases and V 0 bases, and 7 bases lay outside the gene matches. CDR3 coding DNA: TGTGCCAGCAGTTTATCGCCGACAGGGGTGGGTTTCTTT. Protein: CASSLSPTGVGFF.

The V call is TRBV3-1 (or the pseudogene TRBV3-2), the J call TRBJ2-5; D gene unclear. Deletions cut 7 bases from V and 3 bases from J, with 12 bases between. This CDR3 comprises 13 residues. Germline V gene data show CDR1 as LGHDT and CDR2 as YNNKEL (reference sequence). The CDR3 reads CASMSRLEETQYF. The CDR3, as DNA: TGTGCCAGCATGAGCCGGCTAGAAGAGACCCAGTACTTC.

The chain carries TRBV2 and TRBJ1-1; 11 bases fit TRBD1. Germline CDR1 is SNHLY and CDR2 is FYNNEI. This CDR3 contains 14 residues. V was clipped by 5 bases and J by 4 bases; unmatched bases: 3. The CDR3: CASSPGQGGTEAFF. In DNA form, the CDR3 reads TGTGCCAGCAGTCCGGGACAGGGGGGCACTGAAGCTTTCTTT.

This chain joins TRBV6-5 and TRBJ2-3; 7 bases are shared with TRBD2. CDR1 is MNHEY and CDR2 is SVGAGI in the germline V gene. There are 16 residues in the CDR3. With V trimmed by 4 bases and J by 3 bases, 10 bases remained unmatched. The CDR3 DNA reads as TGTGCCAGCAGTTTTGGGGCGGGAGTAGGTACAGATACGCAGTATTTT. Amino acid sequence: CASSFGAGVGTDTQYF.

The V call is TRBV11-2, the J call TRBJ1-1; D is ambiguous. The CDR3 totals 11 residues. Germline assignment: CDR1 SGHAT and CDR2 FQNNGV. The V end lost 5 bases, the J end lost 3 bases, and 4 bases lay between the germline ends. The CDR3 loop is CASSPYTEAFF. The CDR3 coding sequence is TGTGCCAGCAGCCCCTACACTGAAGCTTTCTTT. The full variable domain, its missing parts supplied by reference TRBV11-2 and TRBJ1-1, is EAGVAQSPRYKIIEKRQSVAFWCNPISGHATLYWYQQILGQGPKLLIQFQNNGVVDDSQLPKDRFSAERLKGVDSTLKIQPAKLEDSAVYLCASSPYTEAFFGQGTRLTVV.